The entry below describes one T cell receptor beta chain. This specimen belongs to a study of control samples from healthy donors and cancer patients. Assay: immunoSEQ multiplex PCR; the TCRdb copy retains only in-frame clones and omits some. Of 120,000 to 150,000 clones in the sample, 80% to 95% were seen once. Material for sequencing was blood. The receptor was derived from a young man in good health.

As DNA, the CDR3 is TGCGCCAGCAGCCGATCGGGGGCGGGCACTGAAGCTTTCTTT. It specifies CASSRSGAGTEAFF. The chain uses TRBV5-1 and TRBJ1-1, with TRBD1 as a possible D gene (6 bases). The CDR3 length is 14 residues. V was cut by 4 bases and J by 4 bases, with 14 bases left in between. Germline CDR1 is SGHRS and CDR2 is YFSETQ.